The rows below give T cell receptor beta chains drawn from one sample of a study of CD8 T cells in ankylosing spondylitis. TCRdb itself ran the 5' RACE reads through MiXCR, one entry per CDR3 protein. The sample gives fewer than 450,000 distinct CDR3 sequences, 17% of which show up once; 0.85% to 1.3% is in the top ten. Sequencing was carried out using blood, either unsorted or a sorted T cell fraction (not recorded which). The receptors derive from a male donor with ankylosing spondylitis. The CDR3 runs from the conserved cysteine through the conserved F or W. A D gene is named only where the DNA matches it firmly. Rows give clone size only sometimes, using once, few, many, or a class for an expanded clone.

j_call: TRBJ2-7
v_call: TRBV12-3/TRBV12-4
d_call: NA
clone_size: many
cdr3_nt: TGTGCCAGCAGCCCCCACAGTGTCGCCGGCGAGCAGTACTTC
cdr3_aa: CASSPHSVAGEQYF

j_call: TRBJ2-5
v_call: TRBV20-1
d_call: TRBD2
clone_size: NA
cdr3_nt: TGCAGTGCTAGTAGCCCGGGGGGACGCTACCCCCAAGAGACCCAGTACTTC
cdr3_aa: CSASSPGGRYPQETQYF

j_call: TRBJ2-5
v_call: TRBV27
d_call: NA
clone_size: many
cdr3_nt: TGTGCCAGCAGTTTAAGGGCACGCGGAACAGGGATTCAAGAGACCCAGTACTTC
cdr3_aa: CASSLRARGTGIQETQYF

j_call: TRBJ2-5
v_call: TRBV20-1
d_call: TRBD2
clone_size: NA
cdr3_nt: TGCAGTGCTCCCAGGGAGCTAGCGGGAGCGCCAGAGACCCAGTACTTC
cdr3_aa: CSAPRELAGAPETQYF

j_call: TRBJ2-2
v_call: TRBV5-1
d_call: NA
clone_size: few
cdr3_nt: TGCGCCAGCAGCCCGCAGGGTGACACCGGGGAGCTGTTTTTT
cdr3_aa: CASSPQGDTGELFF

j_call: TRBJ1-2
v_call: TRBV6-1
d_call: NA
clone_size: NA
cdr3_nt: TGTGCCAGCACCCTTCGAAGGGAAGGGGGTGGCTACACCTTC
cdr3_aa: CASTLRREGGGYTF

j_call: TRBJ1-2
v_call: TRBV5-1
d_call: NA
clone_size: few
cdr3_nt: TGCGCCAGCACCCCTCTCAACGGGGCCGTGGAGGGCTACACCTTC
cdr3_aa: CASTPLNGAVEGYTF

j_call: TRBJ1-1
v_call: TRBV28
d_call: NA
clone_size: NA
cdr3_nt: TGTGCCAGCAGTTTAGGGGTGGCTGAAGCTTTCTTT
cdr3_aa: CASSLGVAEAFF

j_call: TRBJ2-3
v_call: TRBV5-6
d_call: NA
clone_size: NA
cdr3_nt: TGTGCCATCGGCCTCCGGCGGGTGTGGGGGTTTAGAAAAGATACGCAGTATTTT
cdr3_aa: CAIGLRRVWGFRKDTQYF

j_call: TRBJ1-2
v_call: TRBV12-3/TRBV12-4
d_call: NA
clone_size: few
cdr3_nt: TGTGCCAGCAGGTCTAAAAATTATGGCTACACCTTC
cdr3_aa: CASRSKNYGYTF

j_call: TRBJ2-1
v_call: TRBV5-5
d_call: TRBD2
clone_size: NA
cdr3_nt: TGTGCCAGCAGCTTGGTACTAGCGGGGGGGCCTGAGCAGTTCTTC
cdr3_aa: CASSLVLAGGPEQFF

j_call: TRBJ2-7
v_call: TRBV30
d_call: TRBD1
clone_size: NA
cdr3_nt: TGTGCCTGGAATAGACAGGGGGTCTCCTACGAGCAGTACTTC
cdr3_aa: CAWNRQGVSYEQYF

j_call: TRBJ2-3
v_call: TRBV18
d_call: NA
clone_size: few
cdr3_nt: TGTGCCAGCTCACCTTCTATGGCCTACACAGATACGCAGTATTTT
cdr3_aa: CASSPSMAYTDTQYF

j_call: TRBJ2-1
v_call: TRBV5-6
d_call: TRBD2
clone_size: few
cdr3_nt: TGTGCCAGCAGCCCGGGACTAGCGGCCCGGGATGAGCAGTTCTTC
cdr3_aa: CASSPGLAARDEQFF

j_call: TRBJ2-3
v_call: TRBV10-3
d_call: NA
clone_size: few
cdr3_nt: TGTGCCATCAGTGATGGGCCGGGGGCAGATACGCAGTATTTT
cdr3_aa: CAISDGPGADTQYF

j_call: TRBJ2-3
v_call: TRBV12-3/TRBV12-4
d_call: NA
clone_size: few
cdr3_nt: TGTGCCAGCAGTGGGTACGGGCCAGGTAGCACAGATACGCAGTATTTT
cdr3_aa: CASSGYGPGSTDTQYF

j_call: TRBJ2-7
v_call: TRBV5-1
d_call: NA
clone_size: many
cdr3_nt: TGCGCCAGCAGCTTGGCCTCTGGGGGAGTGTACGAGCAGTACTTC
cdr3_aa: CASSLASGGVYEQYF

j_call: TRBJ2-3
v_call: TRBV20-1
d_call: NA
clone_size: NA
cdr3_nt: TGCAGTGCTAGTCTCTGGGGGGGCACAGATACGCAGTATTTT
cdr3_aa: CSASLWGGTDTQYF

j_call: TRBJ2-7
v_call: TRBV7-4
d_call: TRBD2
clone_size: many
cdr3_nt: TGTGCCAGCAGCCCGCGGACTAGCGACTTATCCTACGAGCAGTACTTC
cdr3_aa: CASSPRTSDLSYEQYF

j_call: TRBJ2-5
v_call: TRBV7-6
d_call: TRBD2
clone_size: NA
cdr3_nt: TGTGCCAGCAGCTTAGTGGGGGGGTCCCCCGACTTC
cdr3_aa: CASSLVGGSPDF

j_call: TRBJ2-7
v_call: TRBV20-1
d_call: TRBD1
clone_size: NA
cdr3_nt: TGCAGTGCTACGAATCGGGACAGGGGTACTCACGAGCAGTACTTC
cdr3_aa: CSATNRDRGTHEQYF

j_call: TRBJ2-7
v_call: TRBV6-1
d_call: TRBD1
clone_size: few
cdr3_nt: TGTGCCAGCAGTCCAGACAGGGGGTTCTACGAGCAGTACTTC
cdr3_aa: CASSPDRGFYEQYF

j_call: TRBJ2-3
v_call: TRBV6-5
d_call: NA
clone_size: NA
cdr3_nt: TGTGCCAGCAGTTACTCAGGGACACCCCTAAGCACAGATACGCAGTATTTT
cdr3_aa: CASSYSGTPLSTDTQYF

j_call: TRBJ2-1
v_call: TRBV5-1
d_call: TRBD1
clone_size: many
cdr3_nt: TGCGCCAGCAGCACGACAGGGGTGGGAAATGAGCAGTTCTTC
cdr3_aa: CASSTTGVGNEQFF

j_call: TRBJ2-7
v_call: TRBV7-6
d_call: NA
clone_size: NA
cdr3_nt: TGTGCCAGCAGCATGAACTCCGGCCGGCCCCAGTACTTC
cdr3_aa: CASSMNSGRPQYF

j_call: TRBJ1-4
v_call: TRBV5-5
d_call: NA
clone_size: many
cdr3_nt: TGTGCCAGCAGCGGCGGGGGAACTAATGAAAAACTGTTTTTT
cdr3_aa: CASSGGGTNEKLFF

j_call: TRBJ1-5
v_call: TRBV12-3/TRBV12-4
d_call: TRBD1
clone_size: NA
cdr3_nt: TGTGCCAGCTTACCCGGACAGGGCAATCAGCCCCAGCATTTT
cdr3_aa: CASLPGQGNQPQHF

j_call: TRBJ2-2
v_call: TRBV3-1
d_call: TRBD2
clone_size: NA
cdr3_nt: TGTGCCAGCTGGCCGGGAGGTTCCGGGGAGCTGTTTTTT
cdr3_aa: CASWPGGSGELFF

j_call: TRBJ1-5
v_call: TRBV7-9
d_call: TRBD1
clone_size: many
cdr3_nt: TGTGCCAGCAGCTCCACGGACAGGCGGGCCGCGTATAGCAATCAGCCCCAGCATTTT
cdr3_aa: CASSSTDRRAAYSNQPQHF

j_call: TRBJ1-1
v_call: TRBV30
d_call: NA
clone_size: few
cdr3_nt: TGTGCCTGGAGTGCCCGAGCAGGGGAGGCTTTCTTT
cdr3_aa: CAWSARAGEAFF

j_call: TRBJ2-5
v_call: TRBV11-2
d_call: TRBD2
clone_size: few
cdr3_nt: TGTGCCAGCAGCTTACAGAGCGGGGAACAAGAGACCCAGTACTTC
cdr3_aa: CASSLQSGEQETQYF

j_call: TRBJ2-2
v_call: TRBV7-2
d_call: NA
clone_size: NA
cdr3_nt: TGTGCCAGCAGCGCCCTAGCGTCGAACACCGGGGAGCTGTTTTTT
cdr3_aa: CASSALASNTGELFF

j_call: TRBJ1-3
v_call: TRBV3-1
d_call: NA
clone_size: NA
cdr3_nt: TGTGCCAGCAGCCCCAGGGACGGGAGCTCTGGAAACACCATATATTTT
cdr3_aa: CASSPRDGSSGNTIYF

j_call: TRBJ1-1
v_call: TRBV5-1
d_call: NA
clone_size: few
cdr3_nt: TGCGCCAGCAGTTCGGCGGGGGGCTTGGGCACTGAAGCTTTCTTT
cdr3_aa: CASSSAGGLGTEAFF

j_call: TRBJ2-1
v_call: TRBV3-1
d_call: NA
clone_size: NA
cdr3_nt: TGTGCCAGCAGCCCCGGGGGGCTGTTCTCCTACAATGAGCAGTTCTTC
cdr3_aa: CASSPGGLFSYNEQFF

j_call: TRBJ1-1
v_call: TRBV7-9
d_call: NA
clone_size: few
cdr3_nt: TGTGCCAGCAGCTTAGGTACGGGACCGAACACTGAAGCTTTCTTT
cdr3_aa: CASSLGTGPNTEAFF

j_call: TRBJ2-2
v_call: TRBV5-1
d_call: TRBD2
clone_size: many
cdr3_nt: TGCGCCAGCAGCTCGACTAGCGGGACCACCGGGGAGCTGTTTTTT
cdr3_aa: CASSSTSGTTGELFF

j_call: TRBJ2-3
v_call: TRBV3-1
d_call: TRBD2
clone_size: NA
cdr3_nt: TGTGCCAGCAGCCGGACTAGCGGGGGGGCCGGCACAGATACGCAGTATTTT
cdr3_aa: CASSRTSGGAGTDTQYF

j_call: TRBJ2-7
v_call: TRBV12-3/TRBV12-4
d_call: NA
clone_size: many
cdr3_nt: TGTGCCAGCAGGCCGACGATGAGCTACGAGCAGTACTTC
cdr3_aa: CASRPTMSYEQYF

j_call: TRBJ1-1
v_call: TRBV6-2/TRBV6-3
d_call: TRBD1
clone_size: NA
cdr3_nt: TGTGCCAGCAGTATGGCCTCGTGGACAGGAACGATGAACACTGAAGCTTTCTTT
cdr3_aa: CASSMASWTGTMNTEAFF

j_call: TRBJ2-5
v_call: TRBV4-2
d_call: NA
clone_size: NA
cdr3_nt: TGTGCCAGCAGCCAAGATACGGGATTAGGGTTGACCCAGTACTTC
cdr3_aa: CASSQDTGLGLTQYF

j_call: TRBJ2-7
v_call: TRBV6-1
d_call: TRBD1
clone_size: few
cdr3_nt: TGTGCCAGCAGTCCCCGGCGACGGGGGGACAGGGTCGAGCAGTACTTC
cdr3_aa: CASSPRRRGDRVEQYF

j_call: TRBJ1-5
v_call: TRBV20-1
d_call: NA
clone_size: NA
cdr3_nt: TGCAGTGCTAGGCAGGGTGAGGTGCAGCCCCAGCATTTT
cdr3_aa: CSARQGEVQPQHF

j_call: TRBJ1-5
v_call: TRBV20-1
d_call: NA
clone_size: few
cdr3_nt: TGCAGTGCTAGCGGTCGGGCAGGGGATCAGCCCCAGCATTTT
cdr3_aa: CSASGRAGDQPQHF

j_call: TRBJ2-2
v_call: TRBV4-1
d_call: TRBD1
clone_size: few
cdr3_nt: TGCGCCAGCAGCCAAGAGCCGACAGGGGGCCCGAACACCGGGGAGCTGTTTTTT
cdr3_aa: CASSQEPTGGPNTGELFF

j_call: TRBJ1-2
v_call: TRBV2
d_call: NA
clone_size: few
cdr3_nt: TGTGCCAGCAGTGAGAACAGAAGCTATGGCTACACCTTC
cdr3_aa: CASSENRSYGYTF

j_call: TRBJ1-5
v_call: TRBV7-8
d_call: TRBD1
clone_size: NA
cdr3_nt: TGTGCCAGCAGCTTGGGACAGGGAGGCCCTCAGCCCCAGCATTTT
cdr3_aa: CASSLGQGGPQPQHF

j_call: TRBJ1-2
v_call: TRBV5-1
d_call: TRBD1
clone_size: NA
cdr3_nt: TGCGCCAGCAGCTTATCAGGGGGCGTTTATGGCTACACCTTC
cdr3_aa: CASSLSGGVYGYTF